The 15 T cell receptor beta chains reported below all come from one sample, sequenced in a study of T-cell memory formation after mild COVID-19. One entry per CDR3 protein results from TCRdb running MiXCR on the 5' RACE reads. The top ten clones hold about 12% of a sample with 470,000 or so distinct CDR3 sequences, 18% of them seen once. Sequenced: PBMCs or a T cell subset sorted from them (not recorded which). The receptor set was obtained from an adult woman who had mild COVID-19 (a few samples of this study predate the infection). Cell type and time point are not known.

V gene TRBV6-5 combines with J gene TRBJ2-7, with D perhaps being TRBD1 or TRBD2 (6 bases each). CDR1 and CDR2 from the germline V gene are MNHEY and SVGAGI. V was shortened by 10 bases and J by 2 bases, with 15 bases between the two germline ends. This CDR3 is 13 amino acids long. The CDR3 loop reads CATRGTSPYEQYF. CDR3 nucleotides: TGTGCCACCCGCGGGACATCTCCCTACGAGCAGTACTTC.

In this sample, this clonotype turned up a few times. The chain couples TRBV10-3 to TRBJ2-1; 9 positions agree with TRBD2. The germline CDR1 and CDR2 sequences are ENHRY and SYGVKD. There are 13 residues in the CDR3. V lost 6 bases, J lost 5 bases, and 2 bases stayed unmatched. The CDR3 DNA follows: TGTGCCATCAGCCGGACTAGCGACAATGAGCAGTTCTTC. Amino acids: CAISRTSDNEQFF.

V usage is TRBV6-5 and J usage is TRBJ2-1; 11 nucleotides align to TRBD2. The CDR3 extends over 17 amino acids. Germline CDR1 reads MNHEY; CDR2 reads SVGAGI. With 5 bases clipped from V and 1 base from J, the junction kept 7 bases outside the gene matches. The CDR3: CASSLSRTSGSYNEQFF. The CDR3 coding sequence is TGTGCCAGCAGTCTCTCCCGGACTAGCGGGTCCTACAATGAGCAGTTCTTC.

This clonotype was counted only a few times. The chain carries TRBV11-2 and TRBJ2-1, with D tentatively TRBD1 (5 bases). Trimming shortened V by 6 bases and J by 8 bases, and 11 bases separated the two germline ends. The CDR3 loop spans 12 amino acids. Germline values: CDR1 SGHAT, CDR2 FQNNGV. The DNA for the CDR3 is TGTGCCAGCAGGGCAGGGTTGGATGAGCAGTTCTTC. Translated, it gives CASRAGLDEQFF.

The chain uses TRBV7-8 and TRBJ2-3; TRBD1 or TRBD2 may be the D gene (6 bases each). The CDR3 consists of 16 residues. The V end lost 7 bases, the J end lost 0 bases, and 17 bases lay between the germline ends. The V gene's germline CDR1 is SGHVS and CDR2 FQNEAQ. The CDR3 is CASKEQRGTSTDTQYF. In DNA form, the CDR3 reads TGTGCCAGCAAAGAACAAAGGGGGACTAGCACAGATACGCAGTATTTT.

The rearrangement joins TRBV6-1 to TRBJ2-5; 12 bases are shared with TRBD2. The CDR3 extends over 17 amino acids. The ends lost 4 bases at V and 5 bases at J; junction bases unmatched: 11. Germline-derived CDR1 and CDR2 are MNHNS and SASEGT. Written as DNA, the CDR3 is TGTGCCAGCAGTGGGTCCCTAGCGGGAGGGCCTGGTGAGACCCAGTACTTC. Amino acids: CASSGSLAGGPGETQYF.

V gene TRBV4-3 combines with J gene TRBJ2-1; D remains unclear. The CDR3 is 15 amino acids. The ends were cut back, 0 bases at V and 7 bases at J, with 13 bases in the middle. The germline CDR1 and CDR2 sequences are LGHNA and YSLEER. CDR3 DNA sequence: TGCGCCAGCAGCCAAGACCCCTTTGGTGAGAATGAGCAGTTCTTC. Its protein is CASSQDPFGENEQFF.

This clonotype occurred once. The chain has TRBV20-1 and TRBJ2-3; perhaps TRBD2 as D (6 bases). This CDR3 comprises 15 residues. V was shortened by 5 bases and J by 2 bases, with 17 bases between the two germline ends. Germline loops: CDR1 DFQATT, CDR2 SNEGSKA (reference sequence). The CDR3 loop is CSAAIPGLYTDTQYF. CDR3 nucleotides: TGCAGTGCTGCAATTCCGGGACTCTACACAGATACGCAGTATTTT.

V and J are TRBV11-2 and TRBJ2-3; D unresolved. The V and J ends lost 0 bases and 2 bases respectively, with 12 bases between them. This CDR3 has 16 amino acids. Germline-derived CDR1 and CDR2 are SGHAT and FQNNGV. The CDR3 loop is CASSLEGRALTDTQYF. Written as DNA, the CDR3 is TGTGCCAGCAGCTTAGAAGGCCGGGCCCTCACAGATACGCAGTATTTT.

This clonotype was recorded many times. This rearrangement joins TRBV6-6 to TRBJ2-7; the match to TRBD1 covers 8 bases. In germline, CDR1 is MNHNY, CDR2 SVGAGI (reference sequence). V lost 6 bases and J lost 0; bases outside the gene matches: 4. This CDR3 spans 14 amino acids. CDR3 nucleotide sequence: TGTGCCAGCAGAGGACAGGGAACCTCCTACGAGCAGTACTTC. Translation: CASRGQGTSYEQYF.

The genes are TRBV7-2 and TRBJ2-7; perhaps TRBD2 as D (5 bases). CDR3 length equals 13 residues. Germline loops: CDR1 SGHTA, CDR2 FQGNSA. The V end lost 1 base, the J end lost 7 bases, and 11 bases lay between the germline ends. CDR3 DNA sequence: TGTGCCAGCAGCTTAGTAGCCGGGAAGGAGCAGTACTTC. Translating gives CASSLVAGKEQYF.

The rearrangement uses TRBV23-1 and TRBJ2-3, with D perhaps matching TRBD2 (5 bases). TRBV23-1 is an ORF for which the function is uncertain. The CDR3 sequence is 16 residues long. Trimming took off 0 bases at V and 2 bases at J, with 12 bases between the two ends. The CDR3 is CASSQSLASHTDTQYF. For the CDR3, the DNA is TGCGCCAGCAGTCAATCGTTGGCTAGCCACACAGATACGCAGTATTTT.

Only a few counts were recorded for this clonotype. The chain links TRBV5-1 to TRBJ1-2; 10 bases align to TRBD1. Looked up from germline, CDR1 is SGHRS and CDR2 is YFSETQ. V was clipped by 4 bases and J by 4 bases; unmatched bases: 7. The CDR3 contains 15 residues. CDR3 region: CASSLDRGELYGYTF. The CDR3 coding sequence is TGCGCCAGCAGCCTGGACAGGGGGGAACTCTATGGCTACACCTTC. Complete variable domain (other parts from reference TRBV5-1 and TRBJ1-2): KAGVTQTPRYLIKTRGQQVTLSCSPISGHRSVSWYQQTPGQGLQFLFEYFSETQRNKGNFPGRFSGRQFSNSRSEMNVSTLELGDSALYLCASSLDRGELYGYTFGSGTRLTVV.

This clonotype has just a few counts. The rearrangement links TRBV12-3 or TRBV12-4 to TRBJ2-1; D might be TRBD1 or TRBD2, each matching 5 bases. V was shortened by 6 bases and J by 5 bases, with 17 bases between the two germline ends. This CDR3 contains 15 residues. The CDR3 nucleotides are TGTGCCAGCAGCCGTTCCGGGACCCGAAACAATGAGCAGTTCTTC. It encodes CASSRSGTRNNEQFF.

This clonotype has only a few counts. The gene calls are TRBV24-1 and TRBJ2-3, with 8 bases fitting TRBD1. The CDR3 totals 19 residues. The germline CDR1 and CDR2 sequences are KGHDR and SFDVKD. Losses at the gene ends were 3 bases for V and 3 bases for J; bases not matched to a gene: 16. The CDR3 sequence is CATSDRRGQAVGPTDTQYF. The CDR3 bases are TGTGCCACCAGTGATCGGAGGGGACAGGCTGTTGGACCGACAGATACGCAGTATTTT.